This TCR beta chain comes out of a study of blood T cell repertoires in COVID-19 (dated by TCRdb to the early 2020s). Describing the broader study: Samples from collaborators originated in the United States, Italy and Spain and spanned both the acute and convalescent phases of COVID-19. The prospective study material was composed of cDNA or gDNA derived from T cells, B-cell-depleted T cells, or PBMCs. Subjects who had been exposed to COVID-19, were actively infected with it, or had recovered from it provided the deeply sampled blood TCRbeta repertoires that made up the dataset. The repertoires were made available in a free public database intended to serve as a resource for research on the immune response to SARS-CoV-2. The samples were drawn from two sources: the first 160 participants of the ongoing ImmuneRACE study, and fewer than 1,500 subjects contributed by 6 global collaborators. Nearly every sample came with metadata listing a de-identified subject ID, COVID-19 status, age in years and sex. Where HLA class I and class II types were available, the types were taken from metadata supplied by the sample provider, not from assay-based typing. General findings and caveats noted by the study authors: The amount of clinical and demographic metadata varied by source and participant and was provided uncurated.

Each collaborating institution followed its own protocols to collect whole blood in K2EDTA tubes. For TCRbeta analysis, collaborator samples were shipped as frozen whole blood, as isolated PBMCs, or as DNA extracted from either sample type. Concerning this clone: The antigen this receptor binds is unknown. It has no much larger one-base neighbor in the sample; base qualities were not kept.

TCRbeta CDR3 regions were amplified from genomic DNA using the immunoSEQ Assay, a bias-controlled multiplex PCR. In the authors' own workflow: Nucleated cell counts per sample were estimated from amplification of reference gene primers within the assay. To quantify the absolute abundance of each unique TCRbeta CDR3 rearrangement, sequence reads were collapsed and filtered. For each sample, productive Simpson clonality was calculated by taking the square root of Simpson's diversity index across productive rearrangements. TCRdb stores this immuneACCESS table with in-frame sequences only. Part of the clones is absent; in the studies checked, under half of the shortfall reflects unresolved V genes, and no reason is known for the rest. The V and J calls and clone size come from that table; D and trimming were worked out from the DNA. The sample table shows 110,000 to 150,000 clones, and almost 90% are seen once. The ten top clones hold more than 1.5% of the sample.

Germline trimming amounts to 2 bases on V and 2 bases on J, with 8 as the count of junction bases outside the gene matches. CDR1 SEHNR and CDR2 FQNEAQ are derived from the germline V gene (reference sequence). From its cysteine to its phenylalanine, the CDR3 spans 17 amino acids. Left in the record is the CDR3 DNA by itself, 51 bases read in frame from the first base. Rearrangement joined TRBV7-9 to TRBJ1-5, with 8 bases aligning to TRBD1. Sample: peripheral blood. The clonotype was recovered from a woman aged 60-75 years with acute or convalescent COVID-19. Read as DNA, the sequence is TGTGCCAGCAGCTTAACCCCCACAGGGGGTCGCAATCAGCCCCAGCATTTT. This encodes CASSLTPTGGRNQPQHF.